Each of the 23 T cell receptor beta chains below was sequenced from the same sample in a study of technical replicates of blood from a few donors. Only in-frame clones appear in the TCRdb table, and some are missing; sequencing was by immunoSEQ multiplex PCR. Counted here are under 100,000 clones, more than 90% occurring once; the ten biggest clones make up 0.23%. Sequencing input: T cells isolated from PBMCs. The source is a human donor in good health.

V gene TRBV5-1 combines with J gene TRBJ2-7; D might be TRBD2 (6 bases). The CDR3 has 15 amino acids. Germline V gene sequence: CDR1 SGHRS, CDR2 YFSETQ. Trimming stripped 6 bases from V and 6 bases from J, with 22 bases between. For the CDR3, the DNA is TGCGCCAGCACCCCGGGGACTGCACTTACTTTCGAGCAGTACTTC. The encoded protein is CASTPGTALTFEQYF.

The CDR3 DNA reads TGTGCCAGCAGCCAGCATGGGGGCCACACTGAAGCTTTCTTT. It encodes CASSQHGGHTEAFF. This chain uses TRBV28 with TRBJ1-1; maybe TRBD1 (6 bases). Germline CDR1 and CDR2: MDHEN and SYDVKM. The V gene lost 6 bases and the J gene lost 3 bases, with 14 bases spanning the gap. This CDR3 comprises 14 residues.

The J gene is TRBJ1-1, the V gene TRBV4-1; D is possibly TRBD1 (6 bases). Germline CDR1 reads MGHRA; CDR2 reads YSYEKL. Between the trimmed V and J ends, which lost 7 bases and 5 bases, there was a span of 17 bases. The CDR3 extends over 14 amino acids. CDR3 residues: CASNGKGRGTEAFF. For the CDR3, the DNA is TGCGCCAGCAATGGGAAGGGTAGGGGGACTGAAGCTTTCTTT.

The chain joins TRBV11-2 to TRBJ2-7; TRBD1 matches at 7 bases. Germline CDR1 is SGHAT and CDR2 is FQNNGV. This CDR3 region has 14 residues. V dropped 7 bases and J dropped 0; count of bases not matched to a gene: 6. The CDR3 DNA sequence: TGTGCCAGCAACCCGACAGGGACCTCCTACGAGCAGTACTTC. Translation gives CASNPTGTSYEQYF. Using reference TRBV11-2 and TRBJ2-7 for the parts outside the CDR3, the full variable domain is EAGVAQSPRYKIIEKRQSVAFWCNPISGHATLYWYQQILGQGPKLLIQFQNNGVVDDSQLPKDRFSAERLKGVDSTLKIQPAKLEDSAVYLCASNPTGTSYEQYFGPGTRLTVT.

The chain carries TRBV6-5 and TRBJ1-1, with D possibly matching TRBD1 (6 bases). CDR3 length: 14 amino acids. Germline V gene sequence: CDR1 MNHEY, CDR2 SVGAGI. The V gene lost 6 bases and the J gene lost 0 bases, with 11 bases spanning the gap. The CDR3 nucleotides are TGTGCCAGCAGAGAGACAGGAATGAACACTGAAGCTTTCTTT. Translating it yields CASRETGMNTEAFF.

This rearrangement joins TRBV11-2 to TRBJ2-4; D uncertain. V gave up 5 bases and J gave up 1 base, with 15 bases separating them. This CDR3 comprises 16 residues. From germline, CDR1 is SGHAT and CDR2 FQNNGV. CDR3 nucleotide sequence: TGTGCCAGCAGCCCGGTAACCGGGTGGGCCAAAAACATTCAGTACTTC. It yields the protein CASSPVTGWAKNIQYF.

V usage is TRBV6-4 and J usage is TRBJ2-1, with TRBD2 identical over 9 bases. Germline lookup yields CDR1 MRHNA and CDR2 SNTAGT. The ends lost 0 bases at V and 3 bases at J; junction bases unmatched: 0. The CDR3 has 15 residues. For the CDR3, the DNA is TGTGCCAGCAGTGACTCTAGCGGGAGCTACAATGAGCAGTTCTTC. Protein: CASSDSSGSYNEQFF.

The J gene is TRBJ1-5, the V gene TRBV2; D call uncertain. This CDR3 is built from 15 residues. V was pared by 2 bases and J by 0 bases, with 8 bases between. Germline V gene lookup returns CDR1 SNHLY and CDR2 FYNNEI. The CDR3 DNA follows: TGTGCCAGCAGTGAATCAACAAATAGCAATCAGCCCCAGCATTTT. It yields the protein CASSESTNSNQPQHF.

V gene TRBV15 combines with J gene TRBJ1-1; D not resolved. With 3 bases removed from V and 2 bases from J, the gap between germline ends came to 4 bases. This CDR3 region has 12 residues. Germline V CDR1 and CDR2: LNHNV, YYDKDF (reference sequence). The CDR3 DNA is TGTGCCACCAGCAGTAGAAACACTGAAGCTTTCTTT. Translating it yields CATSSRNTEAFF. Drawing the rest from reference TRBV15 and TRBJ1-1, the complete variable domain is DAMVIQNPRYQVTQFGKPVTLSCSQTLNHNVMYWYQQKSSQAPKLLFHYYDKDFNNEADTPDNFQSRRPNTSFCFLDIRSPGLGDTAMYLCATSSRNTEAFFGQGTRLTVV.

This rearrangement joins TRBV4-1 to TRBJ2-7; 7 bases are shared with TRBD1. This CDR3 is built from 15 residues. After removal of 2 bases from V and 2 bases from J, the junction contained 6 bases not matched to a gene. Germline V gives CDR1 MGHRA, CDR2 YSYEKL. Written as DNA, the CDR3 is TGCGCCAGCAGCCAAATCCACACAGGGGCCTACGAGCAGTACTTC. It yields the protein CASSQIHTGAYEQYF.

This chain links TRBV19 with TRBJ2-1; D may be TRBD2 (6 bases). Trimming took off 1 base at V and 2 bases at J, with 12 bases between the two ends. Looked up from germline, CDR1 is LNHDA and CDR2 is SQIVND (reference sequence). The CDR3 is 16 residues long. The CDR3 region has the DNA TGTGCCAGTAGTATAGCGTACGGGAGCACCTACAATGAGCAGTTCTTC. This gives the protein CASSIAYGSTYNEQFF.

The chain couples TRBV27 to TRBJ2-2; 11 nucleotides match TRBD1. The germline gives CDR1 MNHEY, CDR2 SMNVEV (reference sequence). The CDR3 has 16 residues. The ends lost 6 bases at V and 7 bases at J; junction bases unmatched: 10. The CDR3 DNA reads TGTGCCAGCAGAAGAACCGGGACAGGGGGGATCGGGGAGCTGTTTTTT. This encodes CASRRTGTGGIGELFF.

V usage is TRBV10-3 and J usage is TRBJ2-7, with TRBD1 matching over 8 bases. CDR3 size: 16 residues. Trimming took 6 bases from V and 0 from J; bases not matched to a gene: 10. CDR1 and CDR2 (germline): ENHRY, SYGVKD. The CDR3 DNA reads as TGTGCCATCAGGAATGGGGCCGGGACAGGCTCCTACGAGCAGTACTTC. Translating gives CAIRNGAGTGSYEQYF.

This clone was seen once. Here the CDR3 reads CASSFNRGPYQETQYF. Written as DNA, the CDR3 is TGTGCCAGCAGCTTTAACAGGGGACCGTACCAAGAGACCCAGTACTTC. The V and J genes are TRBV7-9 and TRBJ2-5; TRBD1 matches 7 bases. Germline V CDR1 and CDR2: SEHNR, FQNEAQ (reference sequence). V lost 3 bases and J lost 0; bases outside the gene matches: 7. The CDR3 spans 16 residues.

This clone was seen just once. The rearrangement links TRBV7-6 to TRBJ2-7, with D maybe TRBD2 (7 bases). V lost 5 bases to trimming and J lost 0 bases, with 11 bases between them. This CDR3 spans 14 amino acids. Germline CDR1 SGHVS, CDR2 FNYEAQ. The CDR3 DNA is TGTGCCAGCAGCAAGCGGGACACCTCCTACGAGCAGTACTTC. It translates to CASSKRDTSYEQYF.

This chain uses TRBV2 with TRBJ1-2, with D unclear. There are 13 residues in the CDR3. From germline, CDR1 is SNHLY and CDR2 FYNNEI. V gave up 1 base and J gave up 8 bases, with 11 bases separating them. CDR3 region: CASSEDPSRGYTF. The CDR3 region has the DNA TGTGCCAGCAGTGAAGATCCTAGTCGGGGCTACACCTTC. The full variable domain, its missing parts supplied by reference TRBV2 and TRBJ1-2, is EPEVTQTPSHQVTQMGQEVILRCVPISNHLYFYWYRQILGQKVEFLVSFYNNEISEKSEIFDDQFSVERPDGSNFTLKIRSTKLEDSAMYFCASSEDPSRGYTFGSGTRLTVV.

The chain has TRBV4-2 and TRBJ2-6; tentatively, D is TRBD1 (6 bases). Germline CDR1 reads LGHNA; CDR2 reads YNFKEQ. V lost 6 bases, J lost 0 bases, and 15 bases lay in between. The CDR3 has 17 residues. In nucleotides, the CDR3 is TGTGCCAGCAGGCGACAGGCTACGGACTCTGGGGCCAACGTCCTGACTTTC. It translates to CASRRQATDSGANVLTF.

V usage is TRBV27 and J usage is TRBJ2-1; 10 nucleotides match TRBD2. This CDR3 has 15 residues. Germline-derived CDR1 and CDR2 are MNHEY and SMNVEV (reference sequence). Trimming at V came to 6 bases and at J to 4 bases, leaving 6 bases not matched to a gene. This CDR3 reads CASREAGGWYNEQFF. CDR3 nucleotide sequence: TGTGCCAGCAGAGAAGCGGGGGGGTGGTACAATGAGCAGTTCTTC.

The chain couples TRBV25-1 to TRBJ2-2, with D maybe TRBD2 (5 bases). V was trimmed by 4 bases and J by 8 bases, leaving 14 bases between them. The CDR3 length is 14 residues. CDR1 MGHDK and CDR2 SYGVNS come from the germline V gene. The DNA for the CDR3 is TGTGCCAGCAGTGGCCGGGCACGAGGGGGGGAGCTGTTTTTT. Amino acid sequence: CASSGRARGGELFF.

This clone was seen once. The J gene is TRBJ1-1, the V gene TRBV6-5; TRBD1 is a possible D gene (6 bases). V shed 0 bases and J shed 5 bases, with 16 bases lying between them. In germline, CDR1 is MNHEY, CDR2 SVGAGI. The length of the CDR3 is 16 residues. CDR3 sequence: CASSYSSGGGHTEAFF. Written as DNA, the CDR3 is TGTGCCAGCAGTTACTCTTCGGGGGGGGGACATACTGAAGCTTTCTTT.

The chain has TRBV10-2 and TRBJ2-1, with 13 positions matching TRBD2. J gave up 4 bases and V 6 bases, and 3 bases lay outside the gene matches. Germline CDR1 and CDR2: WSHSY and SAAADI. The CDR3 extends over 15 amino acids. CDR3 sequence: CASRPGLAGYNEQFF. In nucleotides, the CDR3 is TGCGCCAGCAGGCCGGGACTAGCGGGATACAATGAGCAGTTCTTC.

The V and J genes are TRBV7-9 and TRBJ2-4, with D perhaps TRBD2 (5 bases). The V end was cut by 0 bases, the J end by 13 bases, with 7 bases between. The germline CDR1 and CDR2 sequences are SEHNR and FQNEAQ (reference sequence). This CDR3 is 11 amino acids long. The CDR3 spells CASSLAGVQYF. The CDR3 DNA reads TGTGCCAGCAGCTTAGCCGGGGTCCAGTACTTC.

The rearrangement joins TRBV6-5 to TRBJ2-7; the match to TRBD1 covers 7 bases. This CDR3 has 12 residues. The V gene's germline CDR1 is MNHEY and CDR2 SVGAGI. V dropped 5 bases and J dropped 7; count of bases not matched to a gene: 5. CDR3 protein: CASSGQGVEQYF. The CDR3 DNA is TGTGCCAGCAGTGGGCAGGGGGTGGAGCAGTACTTC.